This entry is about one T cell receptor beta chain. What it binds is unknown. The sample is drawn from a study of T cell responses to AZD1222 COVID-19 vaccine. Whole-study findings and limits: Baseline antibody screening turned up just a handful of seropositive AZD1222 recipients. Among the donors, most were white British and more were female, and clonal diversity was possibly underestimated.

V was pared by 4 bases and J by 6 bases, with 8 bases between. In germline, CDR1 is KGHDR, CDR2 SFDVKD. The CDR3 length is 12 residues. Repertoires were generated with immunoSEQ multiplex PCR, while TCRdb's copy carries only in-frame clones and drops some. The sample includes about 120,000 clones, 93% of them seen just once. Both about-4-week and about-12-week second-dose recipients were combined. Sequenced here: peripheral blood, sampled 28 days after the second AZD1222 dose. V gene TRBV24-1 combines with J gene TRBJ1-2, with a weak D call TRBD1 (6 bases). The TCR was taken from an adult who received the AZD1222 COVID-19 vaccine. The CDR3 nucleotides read TGTGCCACCAGTGACCCAGGGGATGGCTACACCTTC. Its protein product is CATSDPGDGYTF.